What follows are 32 T cell receptor beta chains derived from one specimen sequenced in a study of T cell responses to AZD1222 COVID-19 vaccine. Profiled with immunoSEQ multiplex PCR; TCRdb holds only in-frame clones, not every one. This sample carries roughly 150,000 clones, around 92% of them seen once, and the ten largest clones take roughly 2.3%. The specimen comprised peripheral blood, sampled on day 0 of AZD1222 vaccination. Receptor source: an adult in good health.

Notes on this clone: Other DNA sequences from this sample encode an identical CDR3 as well. The chain combines TRBV18 with TRBJ1-1; TRBD1 might be the D (6 bases). The CDR3 is 14 amino acids. Looked up from germline, CDR1 is KGHSH and CDR2 is LQKENI. Deletions cut 2 bases from V and 2 bases from J, with 9 bases between. CDR3 sequence reads: CASSPGQLNTEAFF. CDR3 nucleotides: TGTGCCAGCTCACCAGGACAGCTCAACACTGAAGCTTTCTTT.

V usage is TRBV29-1 and J usage is TRBJ2-6, with 7 bases aligning to TRBD1. CDR3 size: 17 residues. Losses at the gene ends were 6 bases for V and 0 bases for J; bases not matched to a gene: 11. Germline V lookup: CDR1 SQVTM, CDR2 ANQGSEA. This CDR3 is CSVYSGTAYSGANVLTF. The CDR3 DNA follows: TGCAGCGTCTACTCGGGGACAGCATACTCTGGGGCCAACGTCCTGACTTTC.

The gene calls are TRBV7-9 and TRBJ1-1, with TRBD1 as a possible D gene (5 bases). The CDR3 is 16 residues long. Trimming stripped 3 bases from V and 3 bases from J, with 17 bases between. The germline V gene has CDR1 SEHNR and CDR2 FQNEAQ (reference sequence). The CDR3 DNA follows: TGTGCCAGCAGCTTTCTCTCCGGGGGTCGGCACACTGAAGCTTTCTTT. Residues: CASSFLSGGRHTEAFF.

The CDR3 loop reads CASSFPGETQYF. CDR3 in DNA: TGTGCCAGCAGCTTTCCGGGCGAGACCCAGTACTTC. V usage is TRBV7-2 and J usage is TRBJ2-5; no reliable D call. In germline, CDR1 is SGHTA, CDR2 FQGNSA. CDR3 size: 12 residues. Trimming shortened V by 3 bases and J by 5 bases, and 7 bases separated the two germline ends.

The V call is TRBV5-1, the J call TRBJ1-5; maybe TRBD1 (6 bases). The length of the CDR3 is 14 residues. CDR1 is SGHRS and CDR2 is YFSETQ in the germline V gene. The V gene lost 4 bases and the J gene lost 7 bases, with 15 bases spanning the gap. CDR3 region: CASSPEGGGQPQHF. In nucleotides, the CDR3 is TGCGCCAGCAGCCCTGAAGGGGGTGGACAGCCCCAGCATTTT.

The gene calls are TRBV7-6 and TRBJ2-5; possible D gene TRBD2, 7 bases. Germline values: CDR1 SGHVS, CDR2 FNYEAQ. CDR3 length: 14 amino acids. Trimming removed 0 bases at V and 5 bases at J, with 10 bases between. The CDR3 DNA reads TGTGCCAGCAGCTTAGCACAGGGAGGGGAGACCCAGTACTTC. This gives the protein CASSLAQGGETQYF.

V usage is TRBV28 and J usage is TRBJ1-1; the D is unclear. The CDR3 covers 14 residues. CDR1 is MDHEN and CDR2 is SYDVKM in the germline V gene. V lost 2 bases and J 11 bases, leaving 18 bases between the germline ends. CDR3 DNA sequence: TGTGCCAGCAGTTTACTGTCCGGGCGGGCGGGGGCTTTCTTT. It specifies CASSLLSGRAGAFF.

The chain couples TRBV4-1 to TRBJ2-5; D is undetermined. The germline gives CDR1 MGHRA, CDR2 YSYEKL. This CDR3 is built from 13 residues. V was trimmed by 1 base and J by 2 bases, leaving 5 bases between them. The CDR3 loop reads CASSQVGQETQYF. As DNA, the CDR3 is TGCGCCAGCAGCCAAGTAGGACAAGAGACCCAGTACTTC.

V and J are TRBV4-2 and TRBJ1-2; the D gene is possibly TRBD1 (5 bases). CDR3 size: 12 residues. The germline V gene encodes CDR1 LGHNA and CDR2 YNFKEQ. V lost 3 bases to trimming and J lost 7 bases, with 9 bases between them. The CDR3 spells CASSQEGTGYTF. The DNA of the CDR3 is TGTGCCAGCAGCCAGGAGGGGACTGGCTACACCTTC.

V and J are TRBV4-2 and TRBJ2-2; 7 bases agree with TRBD2. The germline CDR1 and CDR2 sequences are LGHNA and YNFKEQ. This CDR3 has 15 amino acids. V trimming: 1 base; J trimming: 7 bases; junction bases outside the gene matches: 6. DNA of the CDR3: TGTGCCAGCAGCCAAGGGACTAGAACGGTCGGGGAGCTGTTTTTT. Translation: CASSQGTRTVGELFF.

The rearrangement links TRBV11-3 to TRBJ2-7, with no clear D. Per germline, CDR1 SGHNT and CDR2 YENEEA. This CDR3 has 12 amino acids. Trimming stripped 6 bases from V and 7 bases from J, with 13 bases between. For the CDR3, the DNA is TGTGCCAGCAGAGGGTTAGGTGGGGAGCAGTACTTC. Its translation: CASRGLGGEQYF.

The chain links TRBV12-3 or TRBV12-4 to TRBJ2-7; maybe TRBD1 (6 bases). The length of the CDR3 is 13 residues. Trimming left V 4 bases short and J 2 bases short, with 9 bases between. The CDR3 nucleotides read TGTGCCAGCAGTTCAGGGGCCCCCTACGAGCAGTACTTC. It codes for CASSSGAPYEQYF.

The chain employs TRBV9 and TRBJ2-3; D unclear. The CDR3 contains 14 residues. The V and J ends lost 0 bases and 2 bases respectively, with 7 bases between them. CDR1 and CDR2 (germline): SGDLS, YYNGEE. CDR3 nucleotide sequence: TGTGCCAGCAGCGTAGCCAGCATCACAGATACGCAGTATTTT. It codes for CASSVASITDTQYF.

The rearrangement links TRBV18 to TRBJ1-3, with TRBD1 matching over 10 bases. V was clipped by 3 bases and J by 8 bases; unmatched bases: 1. Germline loops: CDR1 KGHSH, CDR2 LQKENI. This CDR3 region has 13 residues. This CDR3 reads CASSPGQGYTIYF. Here the CDR3 DNA reads TGTGCCAGCTCACCGGGACAGGGGTACACCATATATTTT.

The rearrangement uses TRBV24-1 and TRBJ2-3; TRBD1 matches 10 bases. Germline CDR1 reads KGHDR; CDR2 reads SFDVKD. Losses at the gene ends were 7 bases for V and 1 base for J; bases not matched to a gene: 4. The CDR3 is made up of 15 amino acids. The CDR3 DNA reads TGTGCCACCAGCCCCGGGACAGGGGGCACAGATACGCAGTATTTT. Its protein product is CATSPGTGGTDTQYF.

CDR3 sequence reads: CASSTPRYANTGELFF. The DNA for the CDR3 is TGTGCCAGTAGTACCCCGAGATACGCGAACACCGGGGAGCTGTTTTTT. This rearrangement joins TRBV19 to TRBJ2-2; D is undetermined. Per germline, CDR1 LNHDA and CDR2 SQIVND (reference sequence). Trimming cost V 4 bases and J 0 bases, with 12 bases left between them. The CDR3 totals 16 residues.

V is TRBV6-5 and J is TRBJ2-7; 8 bases line up with TRBD1. Unmatched junction bases numbered 7, after V lost 6 bases and J lost 3 bases. The CDR3 is made up of 14 amino acids. Per germline, CDR1 MNHEY and CDR2 SVGAGI. The CDR3 DNA is TGTGCCAGCAGGGGAGGACAGGGCGTCTACGAGCAGTACTTC. This translates into CASRGGQGVYEQYF.

The rearrangement uses TRBV27 and TRBJ2-3, with D perhaps given as TRBD1 or TRBD2 (8 bases each). The germline V gene encodes CDR1 MNHEY and CDR2 SMNVEV (reference sequence). Trimming took 1 base from V and 2 from J, leaving 25 bases between them. This CDR3 region has 20 residues. In DNA form, the CDR3 reads TGTGCCAGCAGTTTATACCCGGATCGGGGGGGACAGGACCCCACAGATACGCAGTATTTT. Translation: CASSLYPDRGGQDPTDTQYF.

This clone was found once. The genes are TRBV11-2 and TRBJ1-5; D remains unclear. CDR1 SGHAT and CDR2 FQNNGV come from the germline V gene. The CDR3 has 15 residues. Trimming took off 1 base at V and 0 bases at J, with 7 bases between the two ends. The CDR3 here is CASSLGGSSNQPQHF. DNA of the CDR3: TGTGCCAGCAGCTTAGGGGGTAGTAGCAATCAGCCCCAGCATTTT.

The rearrangement joins TRBV5-1 to TRBJ1-2, with TRBD1 identical over 7 bases. J gave up 5 bases and V 4 bases, and 11 bases lay outside the gene matches. Germline V gene sequence: CDR1 SGHRS, CDR2 YFSETQ. This CDR3 comprises 15 residues. CDR3 bases: TGCGCCAGCAGCCCCGCACTCGGACAGGTTTATGGCTACACCTTC. Translated, it gives CASSPALGQVYGYTF.

This clone has a single count. The chain is built from TRBV19 and TRBJ1-5; D call uncertain. V lost 3 bases and J lost 3, with 12 bases in between. CDR1 is LNHDA, CDR2 SQIVND, per germline (reference sequence). CDR3 size: 15 residues. The CDR3 DNA follows: TGTGCCAGTAGTATTCGGAAAGGGTCCAATCAGCCCCAGCATTTT. Its translation is CASSIRKGSNQPQHF.

The chain uses TRBV7-2 and TRBJ1-2; D might be TRBD1 (5 bases). Trimming removed 5 bases at V and 8 bases at J, with 24 bases between. CDR1 is SGHTA and CDR2 is FQGNSA in the germline V gene. The CDR3 covers 16 residues. The CDR3 DNA follows: TGTGCCAGCAGCCGGGTCATACCCGGGACCACCCAAGGCTACACCTTC. This gives the protein CASSRVIPGTTQGYTF. The whole variable domain, filled in from reference TRBV7-2 and TRBJ1-2, reads GAGVSQSPSNKVTEKGKDVELRCDPISGHTALYWYRQSLGQGLEFLIYFQGNSAPDKSGLPSDRFSAERTGGSVSTLTIQRTQQEDSAVYLCASSRVIPGTTQGYTFGSGTRLTVV.

V gene TRBV19 combines with J gene TRBJ2-7; 8 bases fit TRBD2. The CDR3 is 15 residues long. Looked up from germline, CDR1 is LNHDA and CDR2 is SQIVND (reference sequence). The V segment lost 0 bases and the J segment 6 bases; nucleotides outside the gene matches: 7. CDR3: CASSIELAVAGEQYF. CDR3 bases: TGTGCCAGTAGTATAGAACTAGCGGTCGCCGGCGAGCAGTACTTC.

This clone was seen at least ten times. J is TRBJ1-3 and V is TRBV21-1. TRBV21-1 is described as a pseudogene. The CDR3 is 17 amino acids. DNA for the CDR3: TGTGCCGGCCACTCTCAATCGTCTTGGCAGATAAGAAACACCATATATTTT. This gives the protein CAGHSQSSWQIRNTIYF.

This clone appeared once. The chain couples TRBV7-2 to TRBJ1-5, with unresolved D. The germline V and J ends were trimmed by 1 base and 1 base, with 8 bases remaining between them. The CDR3 spans 15 residues. Germline assignment: CDR1 SGHTA and CDR2 FQGNSA. The CDR3 reads CASSLGGGSNQPQHF. The CDR3 nucleotides read TGTGCCAGCAGCTTAGGAGGAGGGAGCAATCAGCCCCAGCATTTT.

The rearrangement links TRBV19 to TRBJ1-1; D ambiguous. The CDR3 consists of 14 residues. V dropped 3 bases and J dropped 4 bases, with 12 bases sitting between them. Germline V gene sequence: CDR1 LNHDA, CDR2 SQIVND (reference sequence). DNA for the CDR3: TGTGCCAGTAGTATGGGGAGGAGGAGCACTGAAGCTTTCTTT. Translating gives CASSMGRRSTEAFF.

This CDR3 is CASSLEGLKGYTF. In nucleotides, the CDR3 is TGCGCCAGCAGCTTGGAAGGGCTCAAAGGCTACACCTTC. V gene TRBV5-1 combines with J gene TRBJ1-2; D unresolved. This CDR3 region has 13 residues. With 0 bases removed from V and 8 bases from J, the gap between germline ends came to 11 bases. Germline V gene lookup returns CDR1 SGHRS and CDR2 YFSETQ. The entire variable domain, with the rest obtained from reference TRBV5-1 and TRBJ1-2, is as follows: KAGVTQTPRYLIKTRGQQVTLSCSPISGHRSVSWYQQTPGQGLQFLFEYFSETQRNKGNFPGRFSGRQFSNSRSEMNVSTLELGDSALYLCASSLEGLKGYTFGSGTRLTVV.

The rearrangement uses TRBV6-5 and TRBJ2-3; D may correspond to TRBD1 or TRBD2 (6 bases each). The CDR3 consists of 14 residues. Germline CDR1 is MNHEY and CDR2 is SVGAGI. V was pared by 7 bases and J by 4 bases, with 15 bases between. This CDR3 is CASTADGGPDTQYF. The CDR3 DNA reads as TGTGCCAGCACAGCGGATGGGGGGCCAGATACGCAGTATTTT.

The chain has TRBV19 and TRBJ2-1; TRBD2 matches 11 bases. Germline V lookup: CDR1 LNHDA, CDR2 SQIVND (reference sequence). There are 17 residues in the CDR3. The V gene end was trimmed by 2 bases and the J gene end by 3 bases; junction bases not matched to a gene: 6. The CDR3 nucleotides read TGTGCCAGTAGTATACTAGCGGGGGGCAAGCTCTACAATGAGCAGTTCTTC. Its translation: CASSILAGGKLYNEQFF.

A few counts support this clone. This chain joins TRBV5-1 and TRBJ2-2, with no clear D. The V gene's germline CDR1 is SGHRS and CDR2 YFSETQ. Trimming pared 0 bases from V and 0 bases from J, leaving 9 bases between. The CDR3 length is 16 residues. DNA of the CDR3: TGCGCCAGCAGCTTGGGTACGGAAACGAACACCGGGGAGCTGTTTTTT. This codes for CASSLGTETNTGELFF. The full variable domain, completed using reference TRBV5-1 and TRBJ2-2, is KAGVTQTPRYLIKTRGQQVTLSCSPISGHRSVSWYQQTPGQGLQFLFEYFSETQRNKGNFPGRFSGRQFSNSRSEMNVSTLELGDSALYLCASSLGTETNTGELFFGEGSRLTVL.

The chain employs TRBV6-5 and TRBJ2-2; TRBD1 might be the D (6 bases). The CDR3 is made up of 13 amino acids. From germline, CDR1 is MNHEY and CDR2 SVGAGI. Trimming left V 5 bases short and J 6 bases short, with 10 bases between. This CDR3 reads CASSPPGAGELFF. In DNA form, the CDR3 reads TGTGCCAGCAGTCCCCCAGGGGCCGGGGAGCTGTTTTTT.

The chain has TRBV28 and TRBJ2-1, with D possibly TRBD1 on 5 matching bases. Trimming stripped 3 bases from V and 4 bases from J, with 19 bases between. Germline loops: CDR1 MDHEN, CDR2 SYDVKM. This CDR3 contains 17 residues. The CDR3 nucleotides read TGTGCCAGCAGTTTCTTTTTCCTACCGAAGGGGTACAATGAGCAGTTCTTC. As protein: CASSFFFLPKGYNEQFF. The full variable domain, its missing parts supplied by reference TRBV28 and TRBJ2-1, is DVKVTQSSRYLVKRTGEKVFLECVQDMDHENMFWYRQDPGLGLRLIYFSYDVKMKEKGDIPEGYSVSREKKERFSLILESASTNQTSMYLCASSFFFLPKGYNEQFFGPGTRLTVL.